This TCR beta chain was recorded in a study of blood T cells in healthy people across ages. Study in general: With template switching, about one barcoded beta molecule was captured per two T cells. Points from the study as a whole: Strongly correlated with naive T cell percentage was TCR beta diversity.

Germline V lookup: CDR1 LGHNA, CDR2 YSLEER. The CDR3 totals 15 residues. The V gene lost 4 bases and the J gene lost 1 base, with 13 bases spanning the gap. Using a J-beta primer mix together with a sample-barcoded 5' primer, a second PCR was run for roughly 7 to 11 cycles. Template switching added a 12-random-nucleotide identifier to every cDNA molecule. Each sample provided no less than 2.5 million CDR3-containing paired-end reads. One entry per CDR3 protein, called by TCRdb with MiXCR from the 5' RACE reads. The sample has some 1.5 million distinct CDR3 sequences, roughly two fifths seen once. As for this clonotype: Its antigen is not identified.

This receptor was taken from a woman in her late teens or twenties in good health. Material: blood. The rearrangement links TRBV4-3 to TRBJ1-1; D is undetermined. The CDR3 sequence: CASSLDRFGNTEAFF. CDR3 DNA: TGCGCCAGCAGCCTAGACCGGTTTGGGAACACTGAAGCTTTCTTT.